This TCR beta chain was found in a study of shared clonotypes between healthy human individuals. Study information: There were three CD4 naive, three CD4 memory, two CD8 naive and one CD8 memory plates per donor.

V lost 7 bases, J lost 4 bases, and 5 bases stayed unmatched. Germline V gene lookup returns CDR1 MDHEN and CDR2 SYDVKM. CDR3 length equals 13 residues. Terminally differentiated effector memory CD45RA+ cells were excluded from the naive CD8 cells, which were CD45RO-negative and positively selected for CCR7. This clone was counted a few times. Every subset had its genomic DNA shared out evenly among several immunoSEQ plates. Produced via immunoSEQ multiplex PCR; TCRdb's table is partial and in-frame only. The top ten clones hold roughly 22% of a sample with more than 550,000 clones, 92% of them seen once.

The source is a man younger than 45 in good health. The specimen was naive CD8+ T cells sorted from blood. The rearrangement uses TRBV28 and TRBJ2-5; 8 bases are a match to TRBD2. The CDR3 DNA reads as TGTGCCAGCACCTCGGGGGGGGTAGAGACCCAGTACTTC. Translation: CASTSGGVETQYF.